The 19 T cell receptor beta chains presented below share a single source sample, sequenced in a study of siplizumab effects on memory and regulatory T cells. Only in-frame clones appear in the TCRdb table, and some are missing; sequencing was by immunoSEQ multiplex PCR. The table lists 8,000 or so clones, about 40% of them singletons. For these receptors, no antigen is known. An approximately 6-day coculture at 37°C was performed with the mixed lymphocyte reaction cells. The sample consisted of CFSE-low (dividing) CD8+ T cells sorted from an allogeneic mixed lymphocyte reaction. These receptors came from a human donor in good health; the cells came from an allogeneic mixed lymphocyte reaction.

The CDR3 bases are TGTGCCAGCAGTTACGGAGGGGGCGCCCACCAGCCCCAGCATTTT. The encoded protein is CASSYGGGAHQPQHF. This chain connects TRBV6-5 to TRBJ1-5; TRBD1 matches 7 bases. J lost 7 bases, V lost 2 bases, and 8 bases had no gene match. From germline, CDR1 is MNHEY and CDR2 SVGAGI. The CDR3 totals 15 residues.

The chain recombines TRBV7-2 with TRBJ2-1; D may be TRBD2 (5 bases). Germline CDR1 reads SGHTA; CDR2 reads FQGNSA. CDR3 length equals 15 residues. V shed 2 bases and J shed 2 bases, with 10 bases lying between them. In DNA, the CDR3 is TGTGCCAGCAGCTTAAGAGGGAACCCCTACAATGAGCAGTTCTTC. Residues: CASSLRGNPYNEQFF.

The J gene is TRBJ2-7, the V gene TRBV4-3; weak D call: TRBD1 (5 bases). Germline CDR1 and CDR2: LGHNA and YSLEER. Trimming cost V 0 bases and J 3 bases, with 12 bases left between them. The CDR3 loop spans 15 amino acids. The CDR3 protein is CASSQDPQGIYEQYF. CDR3 nucleotides: TGCGCCAGCAGCCAAGATCCGCAGGGAATCTACGAGCAGTACTTC.

The chain joins TRBV6-1 to TRBJ2-2; weak D call: TRBD2 (6 bases). V lost 6 bases, J lost 2 bases, and 10 bases lay in between. Germline loops: CDR1 MNHNS, CDR2 SASEGT. The CDR3 consists of 14 residues. This chain's CDR3 is CASRNGGNTGELFF. CDR3 coding DNA: TGTGCCAGCAGGAACGGGGGTAACACCGGGGAGCTGTTTTTT.

This chain links TRBV11-2 with TRBJ1-5; D is unclear. The ends were cut back, 2 bases at V and 5 bases at J, with 7 bases in the middle. Germline CDR1 SGHAT, CDR2 FQNNGV. The CDR3 extends over 13 amino acids. For the CDR3, the DNA is TGTGCCAGCAGCTTATCCCCAGATCAGCCCCAGCATTTT. As protein: CASSLSPDQPQHF.

This clone is deemed medium-sized. This rearrangement joins TRBV27 to TRBJ1-5; maybe TRBD1 (5 bases). The V and J ends lost 3 bases and 6 bases respectively, with 9 bases between them. Looked up from germline, CDR1 is MNHEY and CDR2 is SMNVEV (reference sequence). CDR3 length: 13 amino acids. The CDR3, as DNA: TGTGCCAGCAGTTTTGGAAGGGGTCAGCCCCAGCATTTT. Translation: CASSFGRGQPQHF.

This clone is medium-sized (0.01 to 0.1%) within its sample. The V call is TRBV28, the J call TRBJ1-3; TRBD1 matches 8 bases. The CDR3 is 15 residues long. Germline values: CDR1 MDHEN, CDR2 SYDVKM. Trimming removed 8 bases from V and 4 bases from J; junction bases left unmatched: 10. CDR3 protein: CASFGQGTAGNTIYF. For the CDR3, the DNA is TGTGCCAGCTTCGGACAGGGAACTGCCGGAAACACCATATATTTT.

The CDR3 protein is CASSQARGNEQFF. CDR3 coding DNA: TGCGCCAGCAGCCAAGCACGGGGCAATGAGCAGTTCTTC. The chain couples TRBV4-1 to TRBJ2-1, with D perhaps matching TRBD2 (5 bases). V gave up 1 base and J gave up 6 bases, with 7 bases separating them. Germline assignment: CDR1 MGHRA and CDR2 YSYEKL. The CDR3 runs 13 residues.

In this sample, this clone is medium-sized. The chain employs TRBV30 and TRBJ1-1, with D maybe TRBD1 (5 bases). V dropped 1 base and J dropped 5 bases, with 11 bases sitting between them. In germline, CDR1 is GTSNPN, CDR2 SVGIG (reference sequence). The CDR3 extends over 13 amino acids. This CDR3 is CAWSAGVGTEAFF. For the CDR3, the DNA is TGTGCCTGGAGTGCGGGGGTGGGAACTGAAGCTTTCTTT.

This chain joins TRBV4-2 and TRBJ1-5, with D tentatively TRBD1 (5 bases). The CDR3 runs 15 residues. CDR1 is LGHNA and CDR2 is YNFKEQ in the germline V gene. V was trimmed by 1 base and J by 0 bases, leaving 7 bases between them. CDR3 DNA: TGTGCCAGCAGCCAAGTAGGGGATAGCAATCAGCCCCAGCATTTT. This sequence encodes CASSQVGDSNQPQHF.

In its sample, this clone is medium-sized. The chain has TRBV29-1 and TRBJ2-2; 7 bases match TRBD1. Per germline, CDR1 SQVTM and CDR2 ANQGSEA. The CDR3 extends over 15 amino acids. V trimming: 3 bases; J trimming: 2 bases; junction bases outside the gene matches: 6. The CDR3: CSVDPGQSNTGELFF. The CDR3 region has the DNA TGCAGCGTTGACCCGGGACAGAGTAACACCGGGGAGCTGTTTTTT.

In this sample, this clone turned up a few times. V gene TRBV9 combines with J gene TRBJ2-3; 9 positions match TRBD2. CDR1 and CDR2 (germline): SGDLS, YYNGEE. The trim removed 3 bases at V and 5 bases at J, leaving 7 bases unmatched. The CDR3 is 15 amino acids. The CDR3 coding sequence is TGTGCCAGCAGCGGTAGCGGGAGTTGGGGAGATACGCAGTATTTT. Translated, it gives CASSGSGSWGDTQYF. Combining the CDR3 with reference TRBV9 and TRBJ2-3 gives the whole variable domain DSGVTQTPKHLITATGQRVTLRCSPRSGDLSVYWYQQSLDQGLQFLIQYYNGEERAKGNILERFSAQQFPDLHSELNLSSLELGDSALYFCASSGSGSWGDTQYFGPGTRLTVL.

This clone was detected only a few times. The V and J genes are TRBV4-3 and TRBJ1-1; TRBD1 matches at 11 bases. Unmatched junction bases numbered 6, after V lost 1 base and J lost 5 bases. CDR1 LGHNA and CDR2 YSLEER come from the germline V gene. The CDR3 is 16 amino acids. Here the CDR3 DNA reads TGCGCCAGCAGCCAAGGTAGGACAGGGGGCCAAACTGAAGCTTTCTTT. Translating it yields CASSQGRTGGQTEAFF.

This clone appeared a few times. The J gene is TRBJ2-1, the V gene TRBV7-3; D may correspond to TRBD1 or TRBD2 (5 bases each). CDR3 length: 13 residues. Trimming left V 0 bases short and J 10 bases short, with 10 bases between. Germline V gives CDR1 SGHTA, CDR2 FQGTGA. CDR3 nucleotides: TGTGCCAGCAGCTTAACGCTAGCAGGGGAGCAGTTCTTC. Its protein product is CASSLTLAGEQFF.

This clone qualifies as medium-sized (0.01 to 0.1%). CDR3 DNA: TGCAGCGTTGATTTTAGGTACGAGCAGTACTTC. This codes for CSVDFRYEQYF. The chain joins TRBV29-1 to TRBJ2-7; unclear D gene. V gave up 3 bases and J gave up 4 bases, with 7 bases separating them. The CDR3 length is 11 residues. Germline CDR1 reads SQVTM; CDR2 reads ANQGSEA.

The chain is built from TRBV7-9 and TRBJ1-4, with TRBD1 identical over 9 bases. CDR3 length: 16 residues. The junction had 5 bases not matched to a gene; V was cut back by 2 bases and J by 4 bases. From germline, CDR1 is SEHNR and CDR2 FQNEAQ (reference sequence). In DNA, the CDR3 is TGTGCCAGCAGCTTAACCGGGACAGGGATTAATGAAAAACTGTTTTTT. Its translation is CASSLTGTGINEKLFF.

The chain is built from TRBV5-4 and TRBJ1-2; 7 bases are a match to TRBD1. J gave up 8 bases and V 2 bases, and 15 bases lay outside the gene matches. The CDR3 sequence is 16 residues long. Per the germline V gene, CDR1 is SGHNT and CDR2 is YYREEE (reference sequence). For the CDR3, the DNA is TGTGCCAGCAGCTTAGGTGACAGGGCCCCAGACGAAGGCTACACCTTC. Amino acids: CASSLGDRAPDEGYTF.

The J gene is TRBJ2-1, the V gene TRBV7-6, with unresolved D. Trimming left V 5 bases short and J 2 bases short, with 7 bases between. Germline CDR1 and CDR2: SGHVS and FNYEAQ. CDR3 length equals 13 residues. The CDR3 here is CASSPDTYNEQFF. The CDR3 DNA is TGTGCCAGCAGCCCAGACACCTACAATGAGCAGTTCTTC.

This clone was detected only a few times. The gene calls are TRBV10-3 and TRBJ1-1; no reliable D call. The CDR3 loop spans 13 amino acids. Trimming left V 0 bases short and J 0 bases short, with 2 bases between. The germline V gene has CDR1 ENHRY and CDR2 SYGVKD. The CDR3 loop is CAISESLNTEAFF. CDR3 DNA sequence: TGTGCCATCAGTGAGTCGTTGAACACTGAAGCTTTCTTT.